This TCR beta chain was sequenced in a study of cytomegalovirus exposure and HLA in healthy donors. Germline CDR1 and CDR2: ENHRY and SYGVKD. CDR3 length equals 15 residues. The V segment lost 2 bases and the J segment 3 bases; nucleotides outside the gene matches: 3. Some clones are missing from TCRdb's copy, which holds only in-frame ones; the method was immunoSEQ multiplex PCR. The top ten hold 1% to 1.4% of the sample, which has more than 90,000 clones, about 93% seen once. The clonotype was recovered from a woman in her 30s in good health and CMV-seropositive. The chain employs TRBV10-3 and TRBJ2-1; 8 positions agree with TRBD2. Sequences were obtained from PBMCs. CDR3 DNA: TGTGCCATCAGTGAGCGGGGGACTAGCTACAATGAGCAGTTCTTC. Translating it yields CAISERGTSYNEQFF.